This T cell receptor beta chain was profiled in a study of T cells in Graves' hyperthyroidism and ophthalmopathy. Study-level findings and limits: Blood shared most expanded thyroid clonotypes above 0.001.

What was amplified from RNA transcripts were TCR beta CDR3 regions. With the HTBI primer set, the TCR CDR3 went through a first round of RT-PCR. TCRdb re-called the multiplex PCR reads through MiXCR, storing one row per CDR3 protein. The sample lists hundreds of thousands of distinct CDR3 sequences, around a sixth seen once, with 13% to 15% in the top ten. There are 15 residues in the CDR3. V was clipped by 0 bases and J by 6 bases, with 15 bases between them. Germline CDR1 reads LGHNA; CDR2 reads YNFKEQ. Patients between 18 and 65 years old had hyperthyroidism, newly diagnosed and lasting under 2 months. PBMCs were obtained from 9 to 10 ml fresh peripheral blood. Turning to this clonotype: The antigen is undetermined.

Material: blood. This receptor was identified in a young woman with Graves' hyperthyroidism. The chain recombines TRBV4-2 with TRBJ2-7; D is ambiguous. The CDR3 nucleotides read TGTGCCAGCAGCCAAGATGAGACCGACCGGCTCGAGCAGTACTTC. It yields the protein CASSQDETDRLEQYF.